The clone carrying this T cell receptor beta chain was observed many times. These data belong to a study of T cells in Graves' hyperthyroidism and ophthalmopathy. Among the patients, aged 18 to 65, hyperthyroidism was newly diagnosed and had lasted under 2 months. For the diagnoses, clinical symptoms, serum thyroxine and TRAb, thyroid ultrasound and orbital computed tomography were used. TCR beta CDR3 region amplification was performed from RNA transcripts. The TCR CDR3 was amplified in a first-round RT-PCR using the HTBI primer set. TCRdb called the multiplex PCR reads again in MiXCR, with one record for every CDR3 protein. The table has more than 500,000 distinct CDR3 sequences, approximately 14% seen once. This CDR3 is 15 amino acids long. The germline V gene encodes CDR1 SQVTM and CDR2 ANQGSEA.

The sample was blood. The receptor was derived from a woman aged 35 to 49 with Graves' hyperthyroidism. The chain has TRBV29-1 and TRBJ2-3; 9 bases agree with TRBD2. CDR3 bases: TGCAGTGGGACACGGAGCGGGAGGCGGACAGATACGCAGTATTTT. Amino acid sequence: CSGTRSGRRTDTQYF.